These T cell receptor beta chains were read from a single sample in a study of shared clonotypes between healthy human individuals. Sequencing was performed with immunoSEQ multiplex PCR; in TCRdb, only in-frame clones are kept and a portion is missing. The sample consists of 2 million to 2.5 million clones, about 92% of them appearing once. The sample taken for sequencing was naive CD4+ T cells from PBMCs. The receptor set was obtained from a young man in good health. Some clones in this sample may be carry-over from other donors' samples. Each CDR3 is given with its conserved first and last residue. Fields, in order: CDR3 protein, CDR3 DNA, J gene, clone size, D gene, V gene. The D gene is left open where the match is weak. Part of the rows lack a size; the others show once, few, many or a class for expanded clones.

CDR3: CASSPLTGPYEQYF; DNA: TGTGCCAGCTCACCATTGACAGGGCCCTACGAGCAGTACTTC; J: TRBJ2-7; size: -; D: TRBD1; V: TRBV18
CDR3: CASSEAQRLRGLWGYTF; DNA: TGTGCCAGCAGTGAAGCCCAGCGGCTCAGGGGCCTCTGGGGCTACACCTTC; J: TRBJ1-2; size: -; D: -; V: TRBV6-1
CDR3: CASSLSGSTDTQYF; DNA: TGTGCCAGCAGCTTATCAGGGAGCACAGATACGCAGTATTTT; J: TRBJ2-3; size: -; D: -; V: TRBV7-9
CDR3: CASSLPGGRADTQYF; DNA: TGTGCCAGCAGTTTACCGGGAGGGCGGGCAGATACGCAGTATTTT; J: TRBJ2-3; size: -; D: TRBD2; V: TRBV6-6
CDR3: CASTVGGAGVVAGELFF; DNA: TGTGCCAGCACCGTAGGGGGAGCGGGAGTCGTTGCCGGGGAGCTGTTTTTT; J: TRBJ2-2; size: -; D: TRBD2; V: TRBV28
CDR3: CASRYGFSSYEQYF; DNA: TGTGCCAGCAGGTATGGGTTCAGCTCCTACGAGCAGTACTTC; J: TRBJ2-7; size: -; D: -; V: TRBV28
CDR3: CASSLQSPGVAFF; DNA: TGTGCCAGCAGTTTACAGTCTCCGGGGGTAGCTTTCTTT; J: TRBJ1-1; size: -; D: -; V: TRBV28
CDR3: CASSTLAGAGTYEQYF; DNA: TGTGCCAGCAGTACCCTAGCGGGAGCTGGCACCTACGAGCAGTACTTC; J: TRBJ2-7; size: once; D: TRBD2; V: TRBV28
CDR3: CASSLGAGRQGRYNEQFF; DNA: TGTGCCAGCAGCTTAGGCGCTGGGAGACAGGGGCGCTACAATGAGCAGTTCTTC; J: TRBJ2-1; size: -; D: TRBD1; V: TRBV13
CDR3: CASGSGGNEQFF; DNA: TGTGCCAGCGGAAGTGGAGGGAATGAGCAGTTCTTC; J: TRBJ2-1; size: once; D: -; V: TRBV28
CDR3: CASSPMGGKETQYF; DNA: TGTGCCAGCAGCCCCATGGGGGGTAAAGAGACCCAGTACTTC; J: TRBJ2-5; size: -; D: -; V: TRBV7-3
CDR3: CASTLENEKLFF; DNA: TGTGCCAGCACCCTAGAGAATGAAAAACTGTTTTTT; J: TRBJ1-4; size: -; D: -; V: TRBV2
CDR3: CSQTSGSSYNEQFF; DNA: TGCAGCCAGACTAGCGGGAGCTCCTACAATGAGCAGTTCTTC; J: TRBJ2-1; size: -; D: TRBD2; V: TRBV29-1
CDR3: CASSWFGGETQYF; DNA: TGTGCCAGCAGTTGGTTCGGGGGGGAGACCCAGTACTTC; J: TRBJ2-5; size: -; D: TRBD2; V: TRBV28
CDR3: CASSGSQSRANVLTF; DNA: TGCGCCAGCTCCGGTTCACAAAGTCGGGCCAACGTCCTGACTTTC; J: TRBJ2-6; size: -; D: -; V: TRBV5-1
CDR3: CASRRGNPDTQYF; DNA: TGTGCCAGCAGACGCGGGAACCCAGATACGCAGTATTTT; J: TRBJ2-3; size: -; D: -; V: TRBV6-1
CDR3: CASSPRTGIFNQPQHF; DNA: TGTGCCAGCAGTCCACGGACCGGAATCTTCAATCAGCCCCAGCATTTT; J: TRBJ1-5; size: -; D: -; V: TRBV27
CDR3: CASSLVGGGNSYEQYF; DNA: TGTGCCAGCAGCTTAGTGGGTGGAGGGAACTCCTACGAGCAGTACTTC; J: TRBJ2-7; size: -; D: -; V: TRBV7-2
CDR3: CASSQYLTRTDTQYF; DNA: TGTGCCAGCAGCCAGTACCTGACTCGCACAGATACGCAGTATTTT; J: TRBJ2-3; size: -; D: -; V: TRBV14
CDR3: CASSSGRRTWTGADGYTF; DNA: TGTGCCAGCAGCTCCGGACGACGAACTTGGACAGGGGCTGATGGCTACACCTTC; J: TRBJ1-2; size: -; D: TRBD1; V: TRBV7-9
CDR3: CASIQGANTGELFF; DNA: TGTGCCAGCATCCAGGGGGCGAACACCGGGGAGCTGTTTTTT; J: TRBJ2-2; size: -; D: TRBD1; V: TRBV28
CDR3: CASSYSPGPTYEQYF; DNA: TGTGCCAGCAGTTATTCGCCGGGACCGACCTACGAGCAGTACTTC; J: TRBJ2-7; size: -; D: -; V: TRBV6-5
CDR3: CASSYYSNQPQHF; DNA: TGTGCCAGCAGTTACTATAGCAATCAGCCCCAGCATTTT; J: TRBJ1-5; size: -; D: -; V: TRBV6-5
CDR3: CASSDLGQNYGYTF; DNA: TGTGCCAGCAGTGACTTAGGGCAGAATTATGGCTACACCTTC; J: TRBJ1-2; size: few; D: -; V: TRBV2
CDR3: CASGALMGGSVETQYF; DNA: TGTGCCAGCGGTGCTCTGATGGGCGGGAGTGTGGAGACCCAGTACTTC; J: TRBJ2-5; size: -; D: TRBD2; V: TRBV28
CDR3: CASRNRGEQYF; DNA: TGTGCCAGCAGGAACAGGGGGGAGCAGTACTTC; J: TRBJ2-7; size: -; D: TRBD1; V: TRBV7-3
CDR3: CASSSEPGGGKTQYF; DNA: TGTGCCAGCAGCTCAGAACCCGGGGGTGGGAAGACCCAGTACTTC; J: TRBJ2-5; size: -; D: -; V: TRBV5-6
CDR3: CASSLEPASSGYTF; DNA: TGCGCCAGCAGCTTAGAACCGGCCTCGTCCGGCTACACCTTC; J: TRBJ1-2; size: -; D: -; V: TRBV5-1
CDR3: CASSQAGTSGYNEQFF; DNA: TGTGCCAGCAGCCAAGCCGGGACTAGCGGCTACAATGAGCAGTTCTTC; J: TRBJ2-1; size: -; D: TRBD2; V: TRBV4-2
CDR3: CASSLDGASGYTF; DNA: TGTGCCAGCAGCTTAGATGGGGCCTCGGGCTACACCTTC; J: TRBJ1-2; size: -; D: -; V: TRBV7-9
CDR3: CASSYSPGTGIGELFF; DNA: TGTGCCAGCAGTTATAGTCCCGGGACGGGGATCGGGGAGCTGTTTTTT; J: TRBJ2-2; size: -; D: -; V: TRBV6-6
CDR3: CASSLSSASSYEQYF; DNA: TGTGCCAGCAGTTTAAGCTCGGCAAGCTCCTACGAGCAGTACTTC; J: TRBJ2-7; size: -; D: -; V: TRBV28
CDR3: CASRPRDGTGWRQPQHF; DNA: TGTGCCAGCAGACCAAGGGATGGGACAGGGTGGCGTCAGCCCCAGCATTTT; J: TRBJ1-5; size: -; D: TRBD1; V: TRBV28
CDR3: CASSLVLGGSYEQYF; DNA: TGCGCCAGCAGCTTGGTTCTGGGGGGCTCCTACGAGCAGTACTTC; J: TRBJ2-7; size: -; D: -; V: TRBV5-1
CDR3: CASSFLRDGRDTEAFF; DNA: TGTGCCAGCAGCTTTTTGCGGGACGGTCGTGACACTGAAGCTTTCTTT; J: TRBJ1-1; size: -; D: -; V: TRBV5-6
CDR3: CAWSVGLGPSTDTQYF; DNA: TGTGCCTGGAGTGTGGGACTAGGGCCATCCACAGATACGCAGTATTTT; J: TRBJ2-3; size: -; D: TRBD2; V: TRBV30
CDR3: CASSRTSGSTDTQYF; DNA: TGTGCCAGCAGCCGTACTAGCGGGAGCACAGATACGCAGTATTTT; J: TRBJ2-3; size: -; D: TRBD2; V: TRBV7-3
CDR3: CASSQSGTYPLNGYTF; DNA: TGTGCCAGCAGCCAATCAGGAACGTACCCTCTAAATGGCTACACCTTC; J: TRBJ1-2; size: -; D: -; V: TRBV16
CDR3: CAWSEEGRKDEQYF; DNA: TGTGCCTGGAGTGAGGAGGGGAGGAAGGACGAGCAGTACTTC; J: TRBJ2-7; size: -; D: -; V: TRBV30
CDR3: CASSRDRGLSIYEQYF; DNA: TGTGCCAGCAGTCGCGACAGGGGCCTATCCATCTACGAGCAGTACTTC; J: TRBJ2-7; size: -; D: TRBD1; V: TRBV28
CDR3: CASSQGREQFF; DNA: TGTGCCAGCAGTCAGGGTCGCGAGCAGTTCTTC; J: TRBJ2-1; size: -; D: -; V: TRBV6-5
CDR3: CASSYRVTNPYNEQFF; DNA: TGTGCCAGCAGTTACAGGGTCACTAATCCCTACAATGAGCAGTTCTTC; J: TRBJ2-1; size: -; D: -; V: TRBV6-4
CDR3: CASSLGGLSNNYGYTF; DNA: TGTGCCAGCAGCTTAGGGGGACTGAGTAACAACTATGGCTACACCTTC; J: TRBJ1-2; size: -; D: -; V: TRBV7-8
CDR3: CASSYSDRVEQYF; DNA: TGTGCCAGCAGTTACTCCGACAGGGTCGAGCAGTACTTC; J: TRBJ2-7; size: -; D: TRBD1; V: TRBV6-5
CDR3: CASSGLAGVGYEQYF; DNA: TGTGCCAGCAGTGGACTAGCGGGAGTAGGTTACGAGCAGTACTTC; J: TRBJ2-7; size: -; D: TRBD2; V: TRBV27
CDR3: CASSLFRSGGAEQYF; DNA: TGCGCCAGCAGCTTGTTCAGATCCGGAGGGGCCGAGCAGTACTTC; J: TRBJ2-7; size: -; D: -; V: TRBV5-1
CDR3: CASSLSPNRAYEQYF; DNA: TGTGCCAGCAGTTTATCCCCTAACCGAGCCTACGAGCAGTACTTC; J: TRBJ2-7; size: -; D: -; V: TRBV27